Here is one T cell receptor (beta chain) with its context. Its antigen is currently unknown. Germline CDR1 SGHTA, CDR2 FQGNSA. The CDR3 length is 12 residues. The V segment lost 5 bases and the J segment 6 bases; nucleotides outside the gene matches: 3. Amplified TCR beta CDR3 regions came from RNA transcripts. The HTBI primer set was used in a first-round RT-PCR of the TCR CDR3. TCRdb re-called the multiplex PCR reads through MiXCR, storing one row per CDR3 protein. Here the sample spans hundreds of thousands of distinct CDR3 sequences, roughly 40% being singletons. The data were obtained in a study of T cells in Graves' hyperthyroidism and ophthalmopathy. Study results and limitations: A model of 13 V-J features distinguished ophthalmopathy from stable hyperthyroidism. Most clonotypes expanded in thyroid above 0.001 were likewise present in blood.

Sequenced sample: blood. This rearrangement joins TRBV7-2 to TRBJ2-7; 8 nucleotides align to TRBD1. The TCR comes from a man younger than 30 with Graves' hyperthyroidism. The chain's CDR3 is CASSITGGEQYF. CDR3 DNA sequence: TGTGCCAGCAGCATTACAGGGGGCGAGCAGTACTTC.